A selection of T cell receptor beta chains follows, all from one sample in a study of T cells expressing NK-cell markers. Using the 5' RACE reads, TCRdb records one entry per CDR3 protein without DNA. The listing contains 550,000 to 600,000 distinct CDR3 sequences. Sample: blood T cells: a sorted CD56 or NKG2C T cell subset, CD4+ or CD8+ T cells, or bulk PBMC T cells (not recorded which). Receptors originate from a young man in good health. CDR3s include the opening cysteine and the closing phenylalanine or tryptophan.

v_gene,j_gene,CDR3aa
TRBV28,TRBJ1-1,CASRATGTQNTEAFF
TRBV27,TRBJ2-3,CASSLGQGVDTQYF
TRBV15,TRBJ1-2,CATSRDLAQNYGYTF
TRBV18,TRBJ1-6,CASSPGPDSPLHF
TRBV27,TRBJ2-7,CASSLLTGYEQYF
TRBV6-5,TRBJ2-7,CASSYSEGWREVYEQYF
TRBV12-3/TRBV12-4,TRBJ2-3,CASTHSTHTQYF
TRBV19,TRBJ2-2,CASSTESITGELFF
TRBV12-3/TRBV12-4,TRBJ2-5,CASSTGQRQTQYF
TRBV3-1,TRBJ2-3,CASSQLVASTDTQYF
TRBV9,TRBJ2-1,CASSTTSGRPHEQFF